This paragraph reports one T cell receptor beta chain. At one boundary the junction diverges from the germline segment, which might be a read error. The data stem from a study of T-cell reconstitution after alpha-beta-depleted transplantation in children. Researchers prepared the TCRbeta library using unique molecular identifiers, the study reports. TCRdb re-called the PCR reads with MiXCR, one entry per CDR3 protein. Found here are some 340,000 distinct CDR3 sequences, around a tenth of them singletons; the top ten hold approximately 2.3%. CDR1 and CDR2 (germline): SQVTM, ANQGSEA. This CDR3 region has 12 residues.

This clonotype originated in a human donor who donated a stem cell graft to a child with acute lymphoblastic leukemia. Sequences were derived from PBMCs from the stem cell graft donor, sampled from the stem cell graft. The J gene is TRBJ2-3, the V gene TRBV29-1, with D hard to call. CDR3 protein: CIVEVNPDTQYF. CDR3 DNA sequence: TGCATCGTTGAAGTCAACCCAGATACGCAGTATTTT.